This T cell receptor (beta chain) stems from a study of blood T cell repertoires in COVID-19. Study-level background: COVID-19 samples from acute and convalescent phases originated in the United States, Italy and Spain. PBMCs, B-cell-depleted T cells, or T cells were the source of the cDNA or gDNA that made up the material.

Per the original methods: Nucleated cell counts were estimated from reference gene primer amplification. Assay: immunoSEQ multiplex PCR; the TCRdb copy retains only in-frame clones and omits some. From that table come the V and J calls and clone size; the DNA was used to work out D and trimming. The sample holds about 70,000 clones, about four fifths seen once. The source is a man in his 70s who had recovered from COVID-19. Material: peripheral blood.

CDR3 residues: CASSRTRSYNEQFF. CDR3 sequence (DNA): TGTGCCAGCAGCCGGACTAGAAGTTACAATGAGCAGTTCTTC. The chain recombines TRBV3-1 (or the pseudogene TRBV3-2) with TRBJ2-1; 7 bases align to TRBD2. In germline, CDR1 is LGHDT, CDR2 YNNKEL (reference sequence). The J segment lost 4 bases and the V segment lost 4 bases, leaving 4 bases of the junction unmatched. The CDR3 totals 14 residues.